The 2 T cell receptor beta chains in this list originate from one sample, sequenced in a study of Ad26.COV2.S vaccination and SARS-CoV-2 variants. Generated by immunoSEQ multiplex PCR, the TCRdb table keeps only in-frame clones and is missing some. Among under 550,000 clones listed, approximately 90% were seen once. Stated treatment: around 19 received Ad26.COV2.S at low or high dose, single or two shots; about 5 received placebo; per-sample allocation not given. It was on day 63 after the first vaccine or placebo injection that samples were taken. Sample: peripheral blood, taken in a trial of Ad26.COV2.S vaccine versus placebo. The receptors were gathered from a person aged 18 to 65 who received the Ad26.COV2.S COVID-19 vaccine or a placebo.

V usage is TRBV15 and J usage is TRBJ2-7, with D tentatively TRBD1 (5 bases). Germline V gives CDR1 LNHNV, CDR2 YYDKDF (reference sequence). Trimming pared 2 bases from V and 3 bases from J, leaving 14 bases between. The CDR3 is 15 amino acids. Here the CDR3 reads CATSRTDSYLYEQYF. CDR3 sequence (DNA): TGTGCCACCAGCAGAACCGACAGTTACCTCTACGAGCAGTACTTC.

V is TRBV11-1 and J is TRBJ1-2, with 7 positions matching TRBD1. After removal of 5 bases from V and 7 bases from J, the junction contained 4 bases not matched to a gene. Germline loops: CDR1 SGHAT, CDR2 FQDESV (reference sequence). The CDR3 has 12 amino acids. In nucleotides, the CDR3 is TGTGCCAGCAGCAGACAGGGTGGTGGCTACACCTTC. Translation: CASSRQGGGYTF.